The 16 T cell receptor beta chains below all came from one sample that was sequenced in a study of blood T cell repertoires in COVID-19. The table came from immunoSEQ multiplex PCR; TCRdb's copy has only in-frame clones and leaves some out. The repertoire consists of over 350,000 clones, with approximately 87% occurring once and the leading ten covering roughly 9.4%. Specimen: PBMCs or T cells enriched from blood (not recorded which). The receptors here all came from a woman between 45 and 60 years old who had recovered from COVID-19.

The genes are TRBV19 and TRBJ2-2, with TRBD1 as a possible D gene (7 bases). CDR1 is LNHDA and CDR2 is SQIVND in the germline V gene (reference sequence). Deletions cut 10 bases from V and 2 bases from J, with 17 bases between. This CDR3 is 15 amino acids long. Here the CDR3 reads CATRRGQPNTGELFF. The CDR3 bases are TGTGCCACCCGGAGGGGACAGCCTAACACCGGGGAGCTGTTTTTT.

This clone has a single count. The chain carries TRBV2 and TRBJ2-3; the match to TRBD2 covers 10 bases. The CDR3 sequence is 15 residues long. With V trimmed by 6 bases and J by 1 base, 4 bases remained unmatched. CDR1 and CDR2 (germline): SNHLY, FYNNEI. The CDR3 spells CASSQTSGRTDTQYF. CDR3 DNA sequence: TGTGCCAGCAGCCAGACTAGCGGGCGCACAGATACGCAGTATTTT.

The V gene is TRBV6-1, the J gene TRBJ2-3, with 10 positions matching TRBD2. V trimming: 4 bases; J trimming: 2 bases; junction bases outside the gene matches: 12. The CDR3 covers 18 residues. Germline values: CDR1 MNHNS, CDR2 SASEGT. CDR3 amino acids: CASSALPFSGGNTDTQYF. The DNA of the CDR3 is TGTGCCAGCAGTGCCCTCCCCTTTAGCGGGGGGAACACAGATACGCAGTATTTT.

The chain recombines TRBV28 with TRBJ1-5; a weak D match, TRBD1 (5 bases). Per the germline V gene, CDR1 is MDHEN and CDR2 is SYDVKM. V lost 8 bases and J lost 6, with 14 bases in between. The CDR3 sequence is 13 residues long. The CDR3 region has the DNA TGTGCCAGCGTGCCCGGGGGGACTCAGCCCCAGCATTTT. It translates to CASVPGGTQPQHF.

The CDR3 DNA follows: TGTGCCAGCAGCTCAGAGAGGGTGCTAATGAACACTGAAGCTTTCTTT. Residues: CASSSERVLMNTEAFF. V and J are TRBV7-9 and TRBJ1-1; D not resolved. V was cut by 4 bases and J by 0 bases, with 15 bases left in between. This CDR3 is built from 16 residues. Germline V gene lookup returns CDR1 SEHNR and CDR2 FQNEAQ (reference sequence).

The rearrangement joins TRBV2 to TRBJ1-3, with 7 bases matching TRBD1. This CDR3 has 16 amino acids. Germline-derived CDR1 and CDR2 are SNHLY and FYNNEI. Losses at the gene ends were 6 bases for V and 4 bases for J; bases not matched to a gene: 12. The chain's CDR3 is CASSLTGQGSGNTIYF. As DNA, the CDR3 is TGTGCCAGCAGCCTGACAGGGCAGGGATCCGGAAACACCATATATTTT.

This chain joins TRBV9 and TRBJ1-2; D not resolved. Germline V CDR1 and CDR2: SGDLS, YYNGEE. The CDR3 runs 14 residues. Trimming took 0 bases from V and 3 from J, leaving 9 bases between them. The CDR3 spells CASSVAAADYGYTF. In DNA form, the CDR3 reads TGTGCCAGCAGCGTAGCCGCGGCCGACTATGGCTACACCTTC.

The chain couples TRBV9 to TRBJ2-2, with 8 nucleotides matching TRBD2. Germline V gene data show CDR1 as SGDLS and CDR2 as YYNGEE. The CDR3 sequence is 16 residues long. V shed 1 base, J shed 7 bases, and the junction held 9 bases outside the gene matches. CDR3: CASSVTSGGTRGELFF. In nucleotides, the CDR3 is TGTGCCAGCAGCGTAACGAGCGGGGGCACCCGCGGGGAGCTGTTTTTT.

As DNA, the CDR3 is TGTGCCAGCAGTTTTTCCCCAGGGGTCTATGGCTACACCTTC. The encoded protein is CASSFSPGVYGYTF. The rearrangement uses TRBV28 and TRBJ1-2; D is perhaps TRBD1 (6 bases). V shed 3 bases and J shed 4 bases, with 12 bases lying between them. Germline-derived CDR1 and CDR2 are MDHEN and SYDVKM. This CDR3 region has 14 residues.

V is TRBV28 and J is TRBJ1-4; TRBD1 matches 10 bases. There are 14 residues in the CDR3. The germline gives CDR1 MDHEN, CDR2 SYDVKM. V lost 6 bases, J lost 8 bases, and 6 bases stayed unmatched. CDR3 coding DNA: TGTGCCAGCAGGGGGACAGGGGCCGGGGAAAAACTGTTTTTT. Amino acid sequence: CASRGTGAGEKLFF.

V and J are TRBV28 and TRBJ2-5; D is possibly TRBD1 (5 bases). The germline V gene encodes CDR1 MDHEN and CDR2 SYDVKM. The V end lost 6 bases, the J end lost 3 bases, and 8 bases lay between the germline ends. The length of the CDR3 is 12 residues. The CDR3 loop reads CASRTEKETQYF. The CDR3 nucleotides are TGTGCCAGCAGGACAGAGAAAGAGACCCAGTACTTC.

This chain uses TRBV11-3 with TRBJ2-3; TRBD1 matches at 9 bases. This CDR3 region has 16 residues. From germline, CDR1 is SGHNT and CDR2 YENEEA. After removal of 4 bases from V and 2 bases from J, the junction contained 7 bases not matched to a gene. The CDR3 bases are TGTGCCAGCAGCTCGAAGACAGGGGGACCCACAGATACGCAGTATTTT. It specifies CASSSKTGGPTDTQYF. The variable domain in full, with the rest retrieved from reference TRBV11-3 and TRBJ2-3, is EAGVVQSPRYKIIEKKQPVAFWCNPISGHNTLYWYLQNLGQGPELLIRYENEEAVDDSQLPKDRFSAERLKGVDSTLKIQPAELGDSAVYLCASSSKTGGPTDTQYFGPGTRLTVL.

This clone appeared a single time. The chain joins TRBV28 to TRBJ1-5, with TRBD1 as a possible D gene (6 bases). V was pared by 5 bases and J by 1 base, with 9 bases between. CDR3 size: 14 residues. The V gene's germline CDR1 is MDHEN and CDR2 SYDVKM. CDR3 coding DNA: TGTGCCAGCAGTGGGGGACAAAGCAATCAGCCCCAGCATTTT. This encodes CASSGGQSNQPQHF.

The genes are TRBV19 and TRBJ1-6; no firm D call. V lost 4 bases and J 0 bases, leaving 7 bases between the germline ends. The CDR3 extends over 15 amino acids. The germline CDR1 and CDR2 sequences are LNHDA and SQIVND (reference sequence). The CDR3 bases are TGTGCCAGTAGTACATCAATCTCCTATAATTCACCCCTCCACTTT. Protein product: CASSTSISYNSPLHF.

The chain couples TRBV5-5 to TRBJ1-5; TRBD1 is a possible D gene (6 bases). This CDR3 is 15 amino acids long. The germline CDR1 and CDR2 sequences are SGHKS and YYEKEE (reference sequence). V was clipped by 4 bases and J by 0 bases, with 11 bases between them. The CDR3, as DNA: TGTGCCAGCAGCCGACAGGACGATAGCAATCAGCCCCAGCATTTT. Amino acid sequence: CASSRQDDSNQPQHF.

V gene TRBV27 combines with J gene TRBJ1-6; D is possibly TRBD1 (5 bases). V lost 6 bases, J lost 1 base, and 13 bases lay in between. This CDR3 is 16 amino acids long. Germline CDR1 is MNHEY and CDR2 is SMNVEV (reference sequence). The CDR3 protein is CASREGSGSYNSPLHF. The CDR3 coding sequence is TGTGCCAGCAGGGAGGGGTCTGGTTCCTATAATTCACCCCTCCACTTT.